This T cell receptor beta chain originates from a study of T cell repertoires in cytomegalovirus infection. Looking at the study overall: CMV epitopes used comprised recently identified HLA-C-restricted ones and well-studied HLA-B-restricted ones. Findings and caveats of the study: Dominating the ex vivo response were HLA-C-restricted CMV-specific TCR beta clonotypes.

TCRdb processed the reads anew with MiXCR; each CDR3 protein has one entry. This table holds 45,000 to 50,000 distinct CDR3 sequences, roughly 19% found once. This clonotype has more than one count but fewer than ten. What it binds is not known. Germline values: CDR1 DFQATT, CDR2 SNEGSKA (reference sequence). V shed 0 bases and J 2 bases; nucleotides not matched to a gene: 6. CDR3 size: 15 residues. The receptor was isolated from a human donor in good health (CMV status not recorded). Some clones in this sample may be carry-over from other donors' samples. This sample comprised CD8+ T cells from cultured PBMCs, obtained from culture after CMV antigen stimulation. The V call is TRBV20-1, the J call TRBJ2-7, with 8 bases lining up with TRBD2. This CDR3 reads CSARDPGGGPYEQYF. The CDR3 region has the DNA TGCAGTGCTAGAGACCCCGGGGGGGGGCCCTACGAGCAGTACTTC.